The 8 T cell receptor beta chains below all came from one sample that was sequenced in a study of blood T cell repertoires in COVID-19. Here immunoSEQ multiplex PCR was the method, and the copy in TCRdb shows in-frame clones only, minus some. Among nearly 200,000 clones listed, 89% were seen once. What was sequenced was PBMCs or T cells enriched from blood (not recorded which). All receptors come from a woman in her late teens or twenties who had recovered from COVID-19.

This clone was detected many times. The CDR3 loop is CASSGTDEEQYF. In DNA form, the CDR3 reads TGTGCCAGCAGTGGGACAGACGAAGAGCAGTACTTC. The chain is built from TRBV6-2 or TRBV6-3 and TRBJ2-7; the match to TRBD1 covers 7 bases. The CDR3 totals 12 residues. Trimming cost V 5 bases and J 7 bases; bases outside gene matches: 5. Germline CDR1 is MNHEY and CDR2 is SVGEGT.

J is TRBJ2-7 and V is TRBV30; tentative D call: TRBD1 (6 bases). This CDR3 is 15 amino acids long. Between the trimmed V and J ends, which lost 5 bases and 5 bases, there was a span of 22 bases. Germline V gene lookup returns CDR1 GTSNPN and CDR2 SVGIG (reference sequence). The CDR3, as DNA: TGTGCCTGGGGCCCCACCAGGGGTATGGTGAACGAGCAGTACTTC. This gives the protein CAWGPTRGMVNEQYF. Together with reference TRBV30 and TRBJ2-7, the CDR3 gives the full variable domain: SQTIHQWPATLVQPVGSPLSLECTVEGTSNPNLYWYRQAAGRGLQLLFYSVGIGQISSEVPQNLSASRPQDRQFILSSKKLLLSDSGFYLCAWGPTRGMVNEQYFGPGTRLTVT.

J is TRBJ1-4 and V is TRBV21-1; the DNA was not used to check the table's D call, TRBD1. TRBV21-1 is given as a pseudogene. CDR3 length: 15 amino acids. This CDR3 is CASSNNPGGGEKLFF. The CDR3 region has the DNA TGTGCCAGCAGCAATAATCCAGGGGGCGGTGAAAAACTGTTTTTT.

The gene calls are TRBV3-1 (or the pseudogene TRBV3-2) and TRBJ2-2; D not resolved. The CDR3 has 17 residues. Germline CDR1 LGHDT, CDR2 YNNKEL (reference sequence). Trimming cost V 0 bases and J 5 bases, with 16 bases left between them. The CDR3 sequence: CASSQDPRSIGTGELFF. As DNA, the CDR3 is TGTGCCAGCAGCCAAGATCCTAGGAGTATCGGAACCGGGGAGCTGTTTTTT.

The V call is TRBV4-1, the J call TRBJ2-3; D gene uncertain. The CDR3 contains 16 residues. The germline gives CDR1 MGHRA, CDR2 YSYEKL. The V gene lost 1 base and the J gene lost 6 bases, with 17 bases spanning the gap. In DNA form, the CDR3 reads TGCGCCAGCAGCCAAGTTCAACGGGTTTTAATCGATACGCAGTATTTT. Protein product: CASSQVQRVLIDTQYF.

The chain employs TRBV2 and TRBJ1-1; TRBD1 might be the D (5 bases). CDR1 is SNHLY, CDR2 FYNNEI, per germline. The V end was cut by 0 bases, the J end by 5 bases, with 13 bases between. CDR3 length: 15 residues. CDR3 DNA: TGTGCCAGCAGTGAAGCGCGCGGGGCGGGGACTGAAGCTTTCTTT. It is translated as CASSEARGAGTEAFF.

This chain links TRBV10-2 with TRBJ1-5, with D uncertain. Germline V gives CDR1 WSHSY, CDR2 SAAADI. This CDR3 is built from 12 residues. The V end lost 6 bases, the J end lost 3 bases, and 6 bases lay between the germline ends. CDR3 protein: CASSGPNQPQHF. The CDR3 bases are TGCGCCAGCAGCGGTCCCAATCAGCCCCAGCATTTT.

The genes are TRBV21-1 and TRBJ2-5; the table's D call, TRBD2, has no DNA check behind it. TRBV21-1 is noted as a pseudogene. CDR3 length: 16 residues. Here the CDR3 DNA reads TGTGCCAGCAAAATCAGGGAAGGGAGGGGTCTCGAGACCCAGTACTTC. Translation: CASKIREGRGLETQYF.